This passage covers 12 T cell receptor beta chains from one sample sequenced in a study of regulatory T cells in long-lasting Graves disease. Arm-PCR of CDR3 regions and iRepertoire HTBI primers were used to build TCR beta libraries. TCRdb redid the calling of the multiplex PCR reads with MiXCR, one entry per CDR3 protein. The sample has 450,000 to 650,000 distinct CDR3 sequences; 15% to 20% are singletons. The time point was: newly diagnosed GD, antithyroid drugs for less than 3 months. Extracted RNA from PBMCs served as the source of the TCR library. These sequences were also reported in another study, on T cells in Graves' hyperthyroidism and ophthalmopathy.

The specimen comprised peripheral blood mononuclear cells (PBMCs), sampled at new diagnosis, from a patient treated with antithyroid drugs. All receptors derive from a woman in her forties or fifties with Graves disease.

V and J are TRBV12-3 or TRBV12-4 and TRBJ1-2; tentative D call: TRBD1 (6 bases). This CDR3 comprises 14 residues. V lost 2 bases, J lost 4 bases, and 11 bases lay in between. CDR3 sequence: CASSLRQGSYGYTF. The CDR3 nucleotides read TGTGCCAGCAGTTTACGGCAGGGGTCCTATGGCTACACCTTC.

The chain couples TRBV3-1 to TRBJ1-6; D is possibly TRBD1 (5 bases). CDR1 is LGHDT and CDR2 is YNNKEL in the germline V gene (reference sequence). With 8 bases removed from V and 11 bases from J, the gap between germline ends came to 22 bases. This CDR3 has 15 residues. This CDR3 is CASALSEGHPAPLHF. The CDR3 DNA is TGTGCCAGCGCTCTCAGTGAGGGGCACCCTGCACCCCTCCACTTT.

In this sample, this clonotype turned up many times. The chain recombines TRBV5-1 with TRBJ2-3, with D perhaps given as TRBD1 or TRBD2 (5 bases each). The V gene lost 4 bases and the J gene lost 14 bases, with 20 bases spanning the gap. Looked up from germline, CDR1 is SGHRS and CDR2 is YFSETQ. The CDR3 loop spans 13 amino acids. CDR3 in DNA: TGCGCCAGCAGCGCAGGGACCATGCAAAGGTGGTATTTT. Translated, it gives CASSAGTMQRWYF.

With respect to this clonotype: This sequence may be a read error, since a much larger clone differs from it by one base. The chain links TRBV11-2 to TRBJ1-5; perhaps TRBD1 as D (6 bases). The germline gives CDR1 SGHAT, CDR2 FQNNGV. This CDR3 spans 15 amino acids. V was trimmed by 4 bases and J by 0 bases, leaving 10 bases between them. In DNA, the CDR3 is TGTGCCAGCAGCTACGACAGGAATAGCAATCAGCCCCAGCATTTT. It codes for CASSYDRNSNQPQHF.

This CDR3 reads CASSSGTGSRQPQHF. DNA of the CDR3: TGTGCCAGCAGCTCAGGGACAGGGTCTCGTCAGCCCCAGCATTTT. The rearrangement uses TRBV7-9 and TRBJ1-5; 9 nucleotides line up with TRBD1. This CDR3 contains 15 residues. Germline V gene data show CDR1 as SEHNR and CDR2 as FQNEAQ (reference sequence). The trim removed 4 bases at V and 6 bases at J, leaving 7 bases unmatched. Full variable domain (outside the CDR3, taken from reference TRBV7-9 and TRBJ1-5): DTGVSQNPRHKITKRGQNVTFRCDPISEHNRLYWYRQTLGQGPEFLTYFQNEAQLEKSRLLSDRFSAERPKGSFSTLEIQRTEQGDSAMYLCASSSGTGSRQPQHFGDGTRLSIL.

In its sample, this clonotype was seen many times. The chain employs TRBV3-1 and TRBJ2-7; unclear D gene. Germline lookup yields CDR1 LGHDT and CDR2 YNNKEL (reference sequence). The ends were cut back, 3 bases at V and 1 base at J, with 13 bases in the middle. This CDR3 comprises 15 residues. The CDR3 reads CASSQMDRNSYEQYF. CDR3 sequence (DNA): TGTGCCAGCAGCCAGATGGACCGAAATTCCTACGAGCAGTACTTC.

This clonotype was picked up many times. DNA for the CDR3: TGCGCCAGCAGCTTGGGACATAACTACGAGCAGTACTTC. The encoded protein is CASSLGHNYEQYF. The chain joins TRBV5-1 to TRBJ2-7; D is ambiguous. This CDR3 region has 13 residues. V was pared by 0 bases and J by 3 bases, with 7 bases between. Germline V gene data show CDR1 as SGHRS and CDR2 as YFSETQ.

This clonotype was seen only a few times. CDR3 protein: CASSEGQAQYNQPQHF. DNA of the CDR3: TGTGCCAGCAGTGAAGGACAGGCCCAGTACAATCAGCCCCAGCATTTT. The chain has TRBV2 and TRBJ1-5, with D tentatively TRBD1 (6 bases). The CDR3 runs to 16 residues. V was cut by 1 base and J by 3 bases, with 13 bases left in between. Germline-derived CDR1 and CDR2 are SNHLY and FYNNEI. Drawing the rest from reference TRBV2 and TRBJ1-5, the complete variable domain is EPEVTQTPSHQVTQMGQEVILRCVPISNHLYFYWYRQILGQKVEFLVSFYNNEISEKSEIFDDQFSVERPDGSNFTLKIRSTKLEDSAMYFCASSEGQAQYNQPQHFGDGTRLSIL.

The rearrangement uses TRBV4-1 and TRBJ2-7; D unclear. The CDR3 length is 14 residues. Germline CDR1 is MGHRA and CDR2 is YSYEKL. V lost 2 bases, J lost 2 bases, and 10 bases lay in between. The CDR3 spells CASSQSGPPYEQYF. The CDR3 DNA reads TGCGCCAGCAGCCAATCCGGGCCTCCCTACGAGCAGTACTTC.

This clonotype was observed at least ten times. This chain connects TRBV5-6 to TRBJ2-1; D ambiguous. CDR1 and CDR2 from the germline V gene are SGHDT and YYEEEE. Trimming pared 0 bases from V and 0 bases from J, leaving 10 bases between. CDR3 length: 16 residues. This CDR3 reads CASSLEGLLSYNEQFF. For the CDR3, the DNA is TGTGCCAGCAGCTTGGAAGGCCTCCTCTCCTACAATGAGCAGTTCTTC.

This clonotype was recorded only once. The J gene is TRBJ2-1, the V gene TRBV7-2, with 10 bases aligning to TRBD2. CDR3 length equals 15 residues. The germline gives CDR1 SGHTA, CDR2 FQGNSA. V lost 1 base, J lost 8 bases, and 5 bases stayed unmatched. The chain's CDR3 is CASSLDPSGGYEQFF. For the CDR3, the DNA is TGTGCCAGCAGCTTAGACCCTAGCGGGGGTTATGAGCAGTTCTTC.

This clonotype was counted ten times or more. This chain joins TRBV12-3 or TRBV12-4 and TRBJ2-3, with D unclear. Trimming pared 2 bases from V and 4 bases from J, leaving 7 bases between. This CDR3 has 13 amino acids. The CDR3 here is CASSLMGPDTQYF. In nucleotides, the CDR3 is TGTGCCAGCAGTTTAATGGGCCCAGATACGCAGTATTTT.